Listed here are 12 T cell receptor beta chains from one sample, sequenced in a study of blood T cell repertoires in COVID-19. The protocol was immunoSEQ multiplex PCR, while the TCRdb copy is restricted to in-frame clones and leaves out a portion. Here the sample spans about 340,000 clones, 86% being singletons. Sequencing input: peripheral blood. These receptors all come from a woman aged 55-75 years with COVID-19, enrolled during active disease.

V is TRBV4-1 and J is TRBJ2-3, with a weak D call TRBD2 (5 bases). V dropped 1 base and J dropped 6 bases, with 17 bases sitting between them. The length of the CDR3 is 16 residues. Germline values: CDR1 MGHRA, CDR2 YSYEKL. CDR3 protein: CASSQARLAVLDTQYF. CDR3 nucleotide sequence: TGCGCCAGCAGCCAAGCGAGGCTAGCCGTTCTGGATACGCAGTATTTT.

DNA of the CDR3: TGTGCCAGTAGAGACTGGGGGGGAAAAGGGGCTAATCAGCCCCAGCATTTT. Encoded protein: CASRDWGGKGANQPQHF. This sequence joins TRBV19 and TRBJ1-5; a weak D match, TRBD1 (5 bases). V shed 6 bases and J shed 4 bases, with 22 bases lying between them. CDR3 length equals 17 residues. CDR1 LNHDA and CDR2 SQIVND come from the germline V gene (reference sequence).

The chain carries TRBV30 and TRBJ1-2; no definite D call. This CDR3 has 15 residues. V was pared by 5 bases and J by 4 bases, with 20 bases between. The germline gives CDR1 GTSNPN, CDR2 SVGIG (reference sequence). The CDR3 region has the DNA TGTGCCTGGGGGAGGGTTCCACCCGTCGCCTATGGCTACACCTTC. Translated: CAWGRVPPVAYGYTF.

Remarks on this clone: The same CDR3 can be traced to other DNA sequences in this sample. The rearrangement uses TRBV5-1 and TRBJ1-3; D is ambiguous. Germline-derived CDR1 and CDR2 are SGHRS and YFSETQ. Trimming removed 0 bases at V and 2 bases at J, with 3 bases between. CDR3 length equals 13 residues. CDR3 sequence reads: CASSLGAGNTIYF. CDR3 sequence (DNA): TGCGCCAGCAGCTTGGGAGCTGGAAACACCATATATTTT. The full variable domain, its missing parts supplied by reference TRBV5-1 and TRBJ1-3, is KAGVTQTPRYLIKTRGQQVTLSCSPISGHRSVSWYQQTPGQGLQFLFEYFSETQRNKGNFPGRFSGRQFSNSRSEMNVSTLELGDSALYLCASSLGAGNTIYFGEGSWLTVV.

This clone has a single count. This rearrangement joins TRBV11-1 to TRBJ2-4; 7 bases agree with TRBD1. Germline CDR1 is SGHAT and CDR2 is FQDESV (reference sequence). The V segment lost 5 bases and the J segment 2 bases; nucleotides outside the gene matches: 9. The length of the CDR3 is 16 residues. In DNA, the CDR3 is TGTGCCAGCAGCGCCCGGGACAGAGGAACCAAAAACATTCAGTACTTC. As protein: CASSARDRGTKNIQYF.

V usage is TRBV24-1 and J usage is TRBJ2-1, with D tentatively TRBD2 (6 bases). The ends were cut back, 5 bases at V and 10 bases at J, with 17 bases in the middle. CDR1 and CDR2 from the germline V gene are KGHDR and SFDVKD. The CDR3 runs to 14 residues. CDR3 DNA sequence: TGTGCCACCAGTGCGCCGGGACTGTCAAACGAGCAGTTCTTC. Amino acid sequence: CATSAPGLSNEQFF.

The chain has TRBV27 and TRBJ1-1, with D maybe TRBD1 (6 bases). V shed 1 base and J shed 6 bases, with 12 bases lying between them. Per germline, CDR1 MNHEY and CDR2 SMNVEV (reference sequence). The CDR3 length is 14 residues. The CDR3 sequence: CASSLFTGHAEAFF. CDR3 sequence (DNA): TGTGCCAGCAGTTTATTTACAGGGCACGCTGAAGCTTTCTTT.

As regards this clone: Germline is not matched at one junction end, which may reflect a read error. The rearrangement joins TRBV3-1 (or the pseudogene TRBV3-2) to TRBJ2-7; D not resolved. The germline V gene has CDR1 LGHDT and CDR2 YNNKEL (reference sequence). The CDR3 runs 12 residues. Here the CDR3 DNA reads TGTGCCAACAGCGCACTGGGCGACGAGCAGTACTTC. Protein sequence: CANSALGDEQYF.

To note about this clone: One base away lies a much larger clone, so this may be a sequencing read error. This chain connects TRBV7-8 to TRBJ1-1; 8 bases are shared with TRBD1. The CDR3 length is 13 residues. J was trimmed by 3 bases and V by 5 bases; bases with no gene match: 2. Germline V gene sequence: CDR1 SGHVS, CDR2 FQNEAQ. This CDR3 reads CASSLDRDTEAFF. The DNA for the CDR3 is TGTGCCAGCAGCCTGGACAGGGACACTGAAGCTTTCTTT.

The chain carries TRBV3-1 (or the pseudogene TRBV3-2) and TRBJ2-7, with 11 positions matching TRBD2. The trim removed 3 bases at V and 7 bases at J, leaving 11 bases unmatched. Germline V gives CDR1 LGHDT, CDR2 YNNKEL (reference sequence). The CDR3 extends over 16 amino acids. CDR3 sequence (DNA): TGTGCCAGCAGCCACCTAGCGGGGGGTTTCCTATGGGAGCAGTACTTC. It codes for CASSHLAGGFLWEQYF.

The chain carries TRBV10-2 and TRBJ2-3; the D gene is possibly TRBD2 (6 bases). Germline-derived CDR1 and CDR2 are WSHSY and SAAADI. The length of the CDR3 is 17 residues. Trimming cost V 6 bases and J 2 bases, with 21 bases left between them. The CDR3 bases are TGCGCCAGCAGGGCCTGGAAGGCTAGCGCGAACACAGATACGCAGTATTTT. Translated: CASRAWKASANTDTQYF.

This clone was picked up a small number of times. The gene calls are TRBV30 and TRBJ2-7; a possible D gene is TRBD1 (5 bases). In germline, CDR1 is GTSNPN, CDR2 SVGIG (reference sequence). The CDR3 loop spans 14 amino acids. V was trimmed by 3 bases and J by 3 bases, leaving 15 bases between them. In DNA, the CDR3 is TGTGCCTGGAGGATGAAGGGGAATCTCTACGAGCAGTACTTC. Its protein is CAWRMKGNLYEQYF.